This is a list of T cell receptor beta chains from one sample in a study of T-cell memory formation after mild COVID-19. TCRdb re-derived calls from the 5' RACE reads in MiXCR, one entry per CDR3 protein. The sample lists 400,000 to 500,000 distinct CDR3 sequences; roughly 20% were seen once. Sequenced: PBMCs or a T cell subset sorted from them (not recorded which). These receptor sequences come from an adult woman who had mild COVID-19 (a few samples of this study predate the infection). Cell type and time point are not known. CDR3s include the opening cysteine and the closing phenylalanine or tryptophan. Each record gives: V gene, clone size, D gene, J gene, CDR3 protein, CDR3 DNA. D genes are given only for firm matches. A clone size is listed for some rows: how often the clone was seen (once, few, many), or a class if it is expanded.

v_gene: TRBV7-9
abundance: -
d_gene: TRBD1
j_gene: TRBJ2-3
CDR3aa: CASSSGQGASDTQYF
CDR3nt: TGTGCCAGCAGCTCGGGACAGGGGGCTTCAGATACGCAGTATTTT

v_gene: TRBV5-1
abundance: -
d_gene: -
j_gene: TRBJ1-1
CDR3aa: CASSLADRYINTEAFF
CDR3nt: TGCGCCAGCAGCTTGGCCGACAGGTACATTAACACTGAAGCTTTCTTT

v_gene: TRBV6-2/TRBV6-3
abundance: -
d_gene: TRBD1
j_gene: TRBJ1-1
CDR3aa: CASRNSGGTEAFF
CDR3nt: TGTGCCAGCAGAAATTCAGGGGGCACTGAAGCTTTCTTT

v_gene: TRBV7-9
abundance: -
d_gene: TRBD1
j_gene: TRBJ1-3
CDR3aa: CASSLTAGGRSGNTIYF
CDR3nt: TGTGCCAGCAGCTTAACCGCAGGGGGACGCTCTGGAAACACCATATATTTT

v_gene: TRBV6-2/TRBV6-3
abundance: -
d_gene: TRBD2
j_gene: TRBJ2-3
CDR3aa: CASSPLGSGSTDTQYF
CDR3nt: TGTGCCAGCAGCCCCCTTGGGAGCGGGAGTACAGATACGCAGTATTTT

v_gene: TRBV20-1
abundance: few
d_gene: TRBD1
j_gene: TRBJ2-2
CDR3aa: CSARDPGTGSTGELFF
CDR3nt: TGCAGTGCTAGAGATCCCGGGACAGGGAGCACCGGGGAGCTGTTTTTT

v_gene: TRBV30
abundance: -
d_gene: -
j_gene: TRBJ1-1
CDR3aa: CAWSQTANTEAFF
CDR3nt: TGTGCCTGGAGTCAGACAGCGAACACTGAAGCTTTCTTT

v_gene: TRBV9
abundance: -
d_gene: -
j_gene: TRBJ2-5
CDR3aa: CASSAGRQQETQYF
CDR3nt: TGTGCCAGCAGCGCGGGACGGCAACAAGAGACCCAGTACTTC

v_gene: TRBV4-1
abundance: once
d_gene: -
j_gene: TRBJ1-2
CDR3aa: CASSQDSMPGPVGYTF
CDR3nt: TGCGCCAGCAGCCAAGATTCAATGCCAGGACCCGTGGGCTACACCTTC

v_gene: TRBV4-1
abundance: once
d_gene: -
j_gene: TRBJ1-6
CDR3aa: CASNSVVTYNSPLHF
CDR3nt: TGCGCCAGCAACTCGGTAGTCACCTATAATTCACCCCTCCACTTT

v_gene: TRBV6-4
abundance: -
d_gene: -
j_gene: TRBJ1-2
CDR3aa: CASSDRPSLGYTF
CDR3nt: TGTGCCAGCAGTGACCGGCCGAGCCTGGGCTACACCTTC

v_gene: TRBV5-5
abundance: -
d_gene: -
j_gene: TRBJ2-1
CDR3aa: CASSADWVYEQFF
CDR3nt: TGTGCCAGCAGCGCGGACTGGGTCTATGAGCAGTTCTTC

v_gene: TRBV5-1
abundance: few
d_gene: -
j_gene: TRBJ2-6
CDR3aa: CASSLDRSGANVLTF
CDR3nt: TGCGCCAGCAGCTTGGACCGCTCTGGGGCCAACGTCCTGACTTTC

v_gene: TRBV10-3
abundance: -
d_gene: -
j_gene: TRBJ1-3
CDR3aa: CALSSGNTIYF
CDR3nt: TGTGCCCTCTCGTCGGGAAACACCATATATTTT

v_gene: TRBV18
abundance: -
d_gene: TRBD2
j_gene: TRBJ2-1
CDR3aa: CASSPPPGLAANEQFF
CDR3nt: TGTGCCAGCTCACCACCACCGGGACTAGCGGCCAATGAGCAGTTCTTC

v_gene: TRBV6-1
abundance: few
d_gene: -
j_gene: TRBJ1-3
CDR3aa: CASSEEGYYGNTIYF
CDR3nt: TGTGCCAGCAGTGAAGAGGGGTATTATGGAAACACCATATATTTT

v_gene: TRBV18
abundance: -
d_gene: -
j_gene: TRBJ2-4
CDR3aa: CASSPSGANIQYF
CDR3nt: TGTGCCAGCTCACCGTCGGGGGCGAACATTCAGTACTTC

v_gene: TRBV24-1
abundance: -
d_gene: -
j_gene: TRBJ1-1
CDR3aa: CATSDPGRAPFF
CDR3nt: TGTGCCACCAGTGACCCGGGACGGGCCCCTTTCTTT

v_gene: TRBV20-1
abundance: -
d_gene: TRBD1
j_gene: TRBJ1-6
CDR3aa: CSAVIPGQGDYSPLHF
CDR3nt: TGCAGTGCTGTCATCCCGGGACAGGGGGATTATTCACCCCTCCACTTT

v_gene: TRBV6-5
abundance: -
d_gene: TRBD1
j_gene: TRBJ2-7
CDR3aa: CASRPRGQGAKQYF
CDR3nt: TGTGCCAGCAGACCCCGGGGACAGGGGGCAAAGCAGTACTTC

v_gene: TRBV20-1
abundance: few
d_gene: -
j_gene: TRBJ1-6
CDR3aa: CSARDLTDSSYNSPLHF
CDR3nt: TGCAGTGCTAGAGATCTGACAGATAGCTCCTATAATTCACCCCTCCACTTT

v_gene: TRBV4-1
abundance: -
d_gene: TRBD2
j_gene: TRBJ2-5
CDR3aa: CASSQDGLAFETQYF
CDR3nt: TGCGCCAGCAGCCAGGACGGACTAGCGTTCGAGACCCAGTACTTC

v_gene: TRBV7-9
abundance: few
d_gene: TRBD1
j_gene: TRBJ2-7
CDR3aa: CASSSFPDRNPYEQYF
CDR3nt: TGTGCCAGCAGCTCCTTCCCGGACAGGAACCCCTACGAGCAGTACTTC

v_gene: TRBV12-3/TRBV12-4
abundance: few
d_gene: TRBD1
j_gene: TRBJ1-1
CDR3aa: CASRPEQGAGGYTEAFF
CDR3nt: TGTGCCAGCAGACCCGAACAGGGGGCAGGGGGTTACACTGAAGCTTTCTTT

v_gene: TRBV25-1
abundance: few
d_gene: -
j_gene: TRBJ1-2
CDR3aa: CASSVRGLRGYTF
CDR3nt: TGTGCCAGCAGTGTACGGGGGCTAAGGGGCTACACCTTC

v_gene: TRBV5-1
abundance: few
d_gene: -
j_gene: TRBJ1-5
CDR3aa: CASSLAGGLQPQHF
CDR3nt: TGCGCCAGCAGCTTGGCTGGGGGTTTACAGCCCCAGCATTTT

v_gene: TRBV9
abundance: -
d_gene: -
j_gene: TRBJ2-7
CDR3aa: CASSVDGRPGEQYF
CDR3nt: TGTGCCAGCAGCGTAGACGGGAGACCTGGCGAGCAGTACTTC

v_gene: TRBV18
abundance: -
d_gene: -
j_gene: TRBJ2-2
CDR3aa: CATGKETGELFF
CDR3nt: TGTGCCACCGGAAAGGAAACCGGGGAGCTGTTTTTT

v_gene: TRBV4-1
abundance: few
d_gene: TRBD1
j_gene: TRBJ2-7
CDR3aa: CASSQQDRTSYEQYF
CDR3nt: TGCGCCAGCAGCCAACAGGACAGGACTTCCTACGAGCAGTACTTC

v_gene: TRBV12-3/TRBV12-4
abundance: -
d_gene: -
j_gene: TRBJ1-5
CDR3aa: CASSHQGWENQPQHF
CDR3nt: TGTGCCAGCAGTCACCAGGGTTGGGAGAATCAGCCCCAGCATTTT

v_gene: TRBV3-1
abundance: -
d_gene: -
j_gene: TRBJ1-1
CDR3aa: CASSHRDVADTEAFF
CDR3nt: TGTGCCAGCAGCCACAGGGACGTAGCTGACACTGAAGCTTTCTTT

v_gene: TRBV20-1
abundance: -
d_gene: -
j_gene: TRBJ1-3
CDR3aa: CSGTSGNTIYF
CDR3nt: TGCAGTGGGACATCTGGAAACACCATATATTTT

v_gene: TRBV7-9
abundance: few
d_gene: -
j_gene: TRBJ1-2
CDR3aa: CASSLVSPKEPFGGYTF
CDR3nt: TGTGCCAGCAGCTTAGTTAGCCCTAAAGAACCCTTCGGTGGCTACACCTTC

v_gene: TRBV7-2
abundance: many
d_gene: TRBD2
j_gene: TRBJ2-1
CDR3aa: CASSSRTSGRAYEQFF
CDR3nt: TGTGCCAGCAGCTCAAGGACTAGCGGGAGGGCCTATGAGCAGTTCTTC

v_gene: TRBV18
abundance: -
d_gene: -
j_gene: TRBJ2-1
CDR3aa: CASSMDHNEQFF
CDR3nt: TGTGCCAGCTCAATGGACCACAATGAGCAGTTCTTC

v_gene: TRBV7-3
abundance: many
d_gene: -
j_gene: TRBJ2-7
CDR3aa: CASSSWDGPYEQYF
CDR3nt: TGTGCCAGCAGCTCATGGGACGGTCCCTACGAGCAGTACTTC

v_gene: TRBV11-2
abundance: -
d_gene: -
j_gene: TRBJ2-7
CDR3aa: CASSLPGLGYEQYF
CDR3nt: TGTGCCAGCAGCTTACCGGGACTCGGCTACGAGCAGTACTTC

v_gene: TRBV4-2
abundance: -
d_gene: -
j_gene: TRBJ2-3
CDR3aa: CASSNPGLRTDTQYF
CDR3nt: TGTGCCAGCAGCAACCCGGGACTCCGCACAGATACGCAGTATTTT

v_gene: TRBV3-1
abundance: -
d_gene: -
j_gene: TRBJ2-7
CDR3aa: CASSQDQRDISSYEQYF
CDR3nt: TGTGCCAGCAGCCAAGATCAGCGGGACATCAGCTCCTACGAGCAGTACTTC

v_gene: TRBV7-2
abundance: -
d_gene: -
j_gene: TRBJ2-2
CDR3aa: CASSTTTGVGELFF
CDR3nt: TGTGCCAGCAGCACAACGACAGGAGTCGGGGAGCTGTTTTTT

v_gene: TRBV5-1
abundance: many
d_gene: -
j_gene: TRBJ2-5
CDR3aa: CASSRSQGSQETQYF
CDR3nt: TGCGCCAGCAGCCGGTCTCAGGGGTCTCAAGAGACCCAGTACTTC

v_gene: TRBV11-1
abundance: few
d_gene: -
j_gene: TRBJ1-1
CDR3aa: CASSSQYPNTEAFF
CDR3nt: TGTGCCAGCAGCTCTCAATATCCGAACACTGAAGCTTTCTTT

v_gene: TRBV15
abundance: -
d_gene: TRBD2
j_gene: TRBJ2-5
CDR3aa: CATSLGLAEVNF
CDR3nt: TGTGCCACCAGCCTGGGACTAGCGGAAGTAAACTTC

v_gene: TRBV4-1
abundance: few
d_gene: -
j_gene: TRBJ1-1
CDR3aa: CASAVPGAGTEAFF
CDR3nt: TGCGCCAGCGCTGTCCCAGGGGCTGGTACTGAAGCTTTCTTT

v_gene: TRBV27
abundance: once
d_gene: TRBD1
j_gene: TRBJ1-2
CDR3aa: CASSFLGQGTYGYTF
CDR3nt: TGTGCCAGCAGTTTTCTAGGACAGGGGACCTATGGCTACACCTTC

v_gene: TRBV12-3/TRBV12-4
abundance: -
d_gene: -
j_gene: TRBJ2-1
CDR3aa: CASAGLRIYNEQFF
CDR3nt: TGTGCCAGCGCGGGACTCCGAATCTACAATGAGCAGTTCTTC

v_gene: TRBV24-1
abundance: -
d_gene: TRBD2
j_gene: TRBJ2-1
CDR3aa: CATSDFPSGSGYNEQFF
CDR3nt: TGTGCCACCAGTGATTTCCCTAGCGGGAGTGGCTACAATGAGCAGTTCTTC

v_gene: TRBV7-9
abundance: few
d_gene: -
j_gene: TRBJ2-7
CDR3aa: CASSSLGAVGGQYF
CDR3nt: TGTGCCAGCAGCTCTCTAGGAGCGGTGGGGGGGCAGTACTTC

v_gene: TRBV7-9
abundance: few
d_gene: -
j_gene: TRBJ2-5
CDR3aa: CASSPTGPGETQYF
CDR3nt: TGTGCCAGCAGCCCTACGGGGCCGGGAGAGACCCAGTACTTC